Below are 20 T cell receptor beta chains sequenced from a single sample in a study of early T cells in non-severe SARS-CoV-2 infection. Via MiXCR, TCRdb re-called the 5' RACE reads, giving one row per CDR3 protein. Among about 110,000 distinct CDR3 sequences listed, over 8.5% were seen once. Sequenced: whole blood. These receptors came from an adult who was a healthcare worker with PCR-confirmed SARS-CoV-2 infection or an uninfected control (not recorded which).

The DNA for the CDR3 is TGTGCCATCAGGGAAGGCGGGAACGAGAGAGATACGCAGTATTTT. Protein sequence: CAIREGGNERDTQYF. The chain combines TRBV10-3 with TRBJ2-3; D is perhaps TRBD2 (6 bases). Trimming pared 6 bases from V and 5 bases from J, leaving 18 bases between. Germline V gene lookup returns CDR1 ENHRY and CDR2 SYGVKD. The CDR3 has 15 residues.

This chain uses TRBV7-2 with TRBJ2-5; tentative D call: TRBD2 (5 bases). Trimming took off 2 bases at V and 5 bases at J, with 9 bases between the two ends. CDR1 SGHTA and CDR2 FQGNSA come from the germline V gene. This CDR3 has 13 amino acids. CDR3 sequence: CASSLPGSETQYF. The CDR3 DNA reads as TGTGCCAGCAGCTTACCGGGGTCTGAGACCCAGTACTTC.

The V gene is TRBV27, the J gene TRBJ1-4, with 8 nucleotides matching TRBD1. J gave up 3 bases and V 4 bases, and 4 bases lay outside the gene matches. The CDR3 runs to 15 residues. Germline CDR1 and CDR2: MNHEY and SMNVEV (reference sequence). The CDR3 DNA is TGTGCCAGCAGTTCGGTGACAGGGGCTAATGAAAAACTGTTTTTT. Residues: CASSSVTGANEKLFF.

This clonotype was counted ten times or more. This chain links TRBV7-2 with TRBJ1-1; no definite D call. Between the trimmed V and J ends, which lost 5 bases and 0 bases, there was a span of 16 bases. The CDR3 spans 16 residues. The V gene's germline CDR1 is SGHTA and CDR2 FQGNSA. In DNA, the CDR3 is TGTGCCAGCAGCCCCCTTGGTAGTCTAATGAACACTGAAGCTTTCTTT. Encoded protein: CASSPLGSLMNTEAFF.

This clonotype was detected ten times or more. The chain combines TRBV12-3 or TRBV12-4 with TRBJ1-6; D ambiguous. Between the trimmed V and J ends, which lost 1 base and 11 bases, there was a span of 12 bases. The CDR3 totals 14 residues. The CDR3 region has the DNA TGTGCCAGCAGTTTAGGCACCTCCATTACACCCCTCCACTTT. Its protein product is CASSLGTSITPLHF.

A few counts support this clonotype. The CDR3 coding sequence is TGTGCCAGCCTACAGCTGACAGGGGGCTTCACTGAAGCTTTCTTT. Its protein product is CASLQLTGGFTEAFF. The chain combines TRBV6-5 with TRBJ1-1; 10 bases fit TRBD1. V dropped 8 bases and J dropped 4; count of bases not matched to a gene: 10. The CDR3 is 15 residues long. Germline V gives CDR1 MNHEY, CDR2 SVGAGI.

This clonotype was picked up a small number of times. The CDR3 spells CASAESDTQYF. In DNA form, the CDR3 reads TGTGCCAGCGCTGAGTCAGATACGCAGTATTTT. V is TRBV28 and J is TRBJ2-3; D is unresolved. Germline V gene data show CDR1 as MDHEN and CDR2 as SYDVKM. This CDR3 region has 11 residues. V dropped 8 bases and J dropped 4 bases, with 7 bases sitting between them.

J is TRBJ2-7 and V is TRBV6-6; 8 nucleotides match TRBD1. Losses at the gene ends were 6 bases for V and 0 bases for J; bases not matched to a gene: 7. CDR3 length: 15 amino acids. From germline, CDR1 is MNHNY and CDR2 SVGAGI (reference sequence). The CDR3 sequence: CASRARTGHSYEQYF. The CDR3, as DNA: TGTGCCAGCAGGGCTAGGACAGGGCACTCCTACGAGCAGTACTTC.

The CDR3 DNA sequence: TGTGCCAGCACGGTGCGACAGGGGTATGCAGATACGCAGTATTTT. Translation gives CASTVRQGYADTQYF. The V and J genes are TRBV2 and TRBJ2-3, with 8 bases identical to TRBD1. Germline CDR1 is SNHLY and CDR2 is FYNNEI. This CDR3 comprises 15 residues. V trimming: 7 bases; J trimming: 4 bases; junction bases outside the gene matches: 10.

This clonotype appeared a few times. The chain combines TRBV12-3 or TRBV12-4 with TRBJ2-7, with D perhaps given as TRBD1 or TRBD2 (5 bases each). This CDR3 is 17 amino acids long. Trimming took off 6 bases at V and 2 bases at J, with 23 bases between the two ends. This chain's CDR3 is CASSQRRIRDRTYEQYF. CDR3 sequence (DNA): TGTGCCAGCAGCCAACGAAGGATCCGGGACCGGACCTACGAGCAGTACTTC.

A remark on this clonotype: Since the CDR3 does not end with the conserved phenylalanine or tryptophan, this likely comes from a read error. The chain employs TRBV7-9 and TRBJ2-1; D is ambiguous. Germline V gene lookup returns CDR1 SEHNR and CDR2 FQNEAQ (reference sequence). The CDR3 runs to 11 residues. V was cut by 7 bases and J by 4 bases, with 5 bases left in between. The CDR3, as DNA: TGTGCCAGCAACCCATACAATGAGCAGTTCTCC. This sequence encodes CASNPYNEQFS.

In this sample, this clonotype turned up many times. The V gene is TRBV20-1, the J gene TRBJ1-1, with D hard to call. Germline CDR1 is DFQATT and CDR2 is SNEGSKA (reference sequence). Trimming shortened V by 3 bases and J by 1 base, and 18 bases separated the two germline ends. The CDR3 runs to 16 residues. The CDR3 reads CSASGFGMGKNTEAFF. For the CDR3, the DNA is TGCAGTGCTAGTGGCTTTGGTATGGGGAAGAACACTGAAGCTTTCTTT.

This clonotype was detected a few times. CDR3 loop: CASKPSGYNEQFF. CDR3 in DNA: TGTGCCAGCAAGCCGAGCGGCTACAATGAGCAGTTCTTC. This chain joins TRBV12-3 or TRBV12-4 and TRBJ2-1, with D perhaps matching TRBD2 (5 bases). Trimming cost V 7 bases and J 3 bases, with 10 bases left between them. The CDR3 covers 13 residues.

Many counts were recorded for this clonotype. The chain combines TRBV20-1 with TRBJ2-5, with TRBD2 matching 11 bases. Germline CDR1 is DFQATT and CDR2 is SNEGSKA (reference sequence). V lost 3 bases to trimming and J lost 4 bases; unmatched junction nucleotides: 10. The CDR3 sequence is 16 residues long. DNA of the CDR3: TGCAGTGCTAGGAATCCACTAGCGGGAGTTATAGAGACCCAGTACTTC. Protein sequence: CSARNPLAGVIETQYF.

This clonotype was observed many times. The chain combines TRBV5-1 with TRBJ1-6; possibly TRBD1 for D (6 bases). CDR1 SGHRS and CDR2 YFSETQ come from the germline V gene. V was clipped by 4 bases and J by 7 bases, with 12 bases between them. The CDR3 is made up of 14 amino acids. As DNA, the CDR3 is TGCGCCAGCAGCCGACAGGCCGAAAATTCACCCCTCCACTTT. Amino acid sequence: CASSRQAENSPLHF.

Many counts were recorded for this clonotype. The J gene is TRBJ1-4, the V gene TRBV7-2, with D maybe TRBD1 (6 bases). Trimming stripped 6 bases from V and 0 bases from J, with 11 bases between. The CDR3 runs 15 residues. Looked up from germline, CDR1 is SGHTA and CDR2 is FQGNSA. CDR3 region: CASRLGGATNEKLFF. The CDR3 region has the DNA TGTGCCAGCAGGCTAGGGGGGGCAACTAATGAAAAACTGTTTTTT.

This clonotype was detected a few times. J is TRBJ2-2 and V is TRBV11-2; D ambiguous. Trimming removed 2 bases from V and 2 bases from J, with 3 bases in between. The germline CDR1 and CDR2 sequences are SGHAT and FQNNGV. The CDR3 is 13 residues long. In DNA, the CDR3 is TGTGCCAGCAGCTTACAAAACACCGGGGAGCTGTTTTTT. This translates into CASSLQNTGELFF.

This clonotype was detected ten times or more. The genes are TRBV5-1 and TRBJ2-5; 7 bases align to TRBD2. The CDR3 has 17 residues. Germline V gives CDR1 SGHRS, CDR2 YFSETQ. Trimming cost V 3 bases and J 4 bases; bases outside gene matches: 15. For the CDR3, the DNA is TGCGCCAGCAGCTGGGACCCGGTGCGGGAGAGGGGAGAGACCCAGTACTTC. This gives the protein CASSWDPVRERGETQYF. The variable domain in full, completed from reference TRBV5-1 and TRBJ2-5, reads KAGVTQTPRYLIKTRGQQVTLSCSPISGHRSVSWYQQTPGQGLQFLFEYFSETQRNKGNFPGRFSGRQFSNSRSEMNVSTLELGDSALYLCASSWDPVRERGETQYFGPGTRLLVL.

This clonotype has ten or more counts. The V gene is TRBV20-1, the J gene TRBJ1-1; D is unclear. The CDR3 spans 14 residues. The V end lost 1 base, the J end lost 3 bases, and 12 bases lay between the germline ends. CDR1 DFQATT and CDR2 SNEGSKA come from the germline V gene (reference sequence). CDR3: CSARVEEQYTEAFF. Written as DNA, the CDR3 is TGCAGTGCTAGAGTTGAGGAACAGTACACTGAAGCTTTCTTT.

This clonotype was observed many times. This chain joins TRBV27 and TRBJ1-2, with a possible D match to TRBD1 (5 bases). The CDR3 runs to 14 residues. V was cut by 3 bases and J by 2 bases, with 10 bases left in between. Germline values: CDR1 MNHEY, CDR2 SMNVEV (reference sequence). The CDR3 DNA is TGTGCCAGCAGTTTGTCCGGGGCCAACTATGGCTACACCTTC. This encodes CASSLSGANYGYTF.